This T cell receptor (beta chain) was identified during a study of response to subunit inactivated influenza vaccine. V shed 0 bases, J shed 1 base, and the junction held 4 bases outside the gene matches. This CDR3 has 17 residues. This clonotype was counted many times. TCRdb passed the RT-PCR reads through MiXCR, listing each CDR3 protein once. The repertoire has 500,000 to 550,000 distinct CDR3 sequences, approximately 22% of them found once; the top ten carry around 2.8%. This same sample was also part of a study on T cells expressing NK-cell markers. That publication notes: Template switching by 5'RACE with UMIs generated the TCR beta cDNA. All TCR beta repertoires analysed originated from sorted CD3+CD56+NKG2C+, CD3+CD56+NKG2C- and CD3+CD56-NKG2C+ T cells.

V is TRBV6-7 and J is TRBJ1-5; 9 nucleotides agree with TRBD1. TRBV6-7 is sorted into the ORF group, with uncertain function. The origin of this receptor is a man in his fifties or sixties who received an inactivated influenza vaccine. Here the sequenced sample was CD4+ T cells sorted from PBMCs, taken roughly 12 days after vaccination. CDR3 coding DNA: TGTGCCAGCAGTTACTCGAGACAGGGGGGAAGCAATCAGCCCCAGCATTTT. Encoded protein: CASSYSRQGGSNQPQHF.